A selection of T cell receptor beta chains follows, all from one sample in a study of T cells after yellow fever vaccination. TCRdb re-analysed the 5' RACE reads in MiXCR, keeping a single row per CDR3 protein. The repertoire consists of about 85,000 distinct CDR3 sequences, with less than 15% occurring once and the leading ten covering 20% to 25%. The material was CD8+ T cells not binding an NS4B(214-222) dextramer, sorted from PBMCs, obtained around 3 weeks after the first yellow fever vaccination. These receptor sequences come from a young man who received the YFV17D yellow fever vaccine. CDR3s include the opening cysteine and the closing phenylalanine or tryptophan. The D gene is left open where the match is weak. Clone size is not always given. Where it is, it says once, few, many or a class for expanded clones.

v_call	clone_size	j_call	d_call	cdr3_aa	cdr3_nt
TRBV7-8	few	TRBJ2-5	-	CASSLVGEQETQYF	TGTGCCAGCAGCTTAGTTGGGGAGCAAGAGACCCAGTACTTC
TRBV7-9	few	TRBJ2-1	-	CASSSSGTENEQFF	TGTGCCAGCAGCTCCTCCGGGACGGAAAATGAGCAGTTCTTC
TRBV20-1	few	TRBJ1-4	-	CSAFDVGATNEKLFF	TGCAGTGCTTTTGACGTGGGGGCAACTAATGAAAAACTGTTTTTT
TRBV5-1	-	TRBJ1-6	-	CASSLVGCSSPLHF	TGCGCCAGCAGCTTGGTTGGGTGTAGTTCACCCCTCCACTTT
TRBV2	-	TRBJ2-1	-	CASSRSGGHPNNEQFF	TGTGCCAGCAGCCGAAGCGGCGGACACCCCAACAATGAGCAGTTCTTC
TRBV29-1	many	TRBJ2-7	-	CSVFVSEDTAYEQYF	TGCAGCGTTTTTGTCAGTGAGGACACCGCCTACGAGCAGTACTTC
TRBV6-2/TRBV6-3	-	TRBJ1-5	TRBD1	CASRKDRGWDNQPQHF	TGTGCCAGCAGAAAGGACAGGGGTTGGGACAATCAGCCCCAGCATTTT
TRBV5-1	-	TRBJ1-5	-	CASSLDGRSNQPQHF	TGCGCCAGCAGCTTGGACGGGCGTAGCAATCAGCCCCAGCATTTT
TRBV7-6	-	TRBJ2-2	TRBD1	CASTDPGQGLKLFF	TGTGCCAGCACCGATCCGGGACAGGGTCTGAAGCTGTTTTTT
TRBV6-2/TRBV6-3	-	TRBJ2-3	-	CASGRRDTQYF	TGTGCCAGCGGCCGACGGGATACGCAGTATTTT
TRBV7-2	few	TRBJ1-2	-	CASSLAPMTNGYTF	TGTGCCAGCAGCTTAGCCCCGATGACAAATGGCTACACCTTC
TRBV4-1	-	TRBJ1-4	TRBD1	CASSHYRDRDEKLFF	TGCGCCAGCAGCCATTACAGGGACAGAGATGAAAAACTGTTTTTT
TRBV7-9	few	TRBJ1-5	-	CASSHGGRAGQPQHF	TGTGCCAGCAGCCATGGAGGCAGGGCTGGCCAGCCCCAGCATTTT
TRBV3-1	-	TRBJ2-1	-	CARGSSIDGPSSYNEQFF	TGTGCCCGCGGATCCTCGATCGACGGACCAAGCTCCTACAATGAGCAGTTCTTC
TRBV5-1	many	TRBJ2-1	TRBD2	CASSLEGLAGGFESSYNEQFF	TGCGCCAGCAGCTTGGAGGGACTAGCGGGGGGGTTCGAAAGCTCCTACAATGAGCAGTTCTTC
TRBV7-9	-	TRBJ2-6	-	CASSYPQGPGANVLTF	TGTGCCAGCAGTTACCCACAGGGTCCCGGGGCCAACGTCCTGACTTTC
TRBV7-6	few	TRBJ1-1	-	CASSLYVTNGANTEAFF	TGTGCCAGCAGCCTATACGTTACCAACGGGGCTAACACTGAAGCTTTCTTT
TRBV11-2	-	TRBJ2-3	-	CASSFSGVYTDTQYF	TGTGCCAGCAGTTTTAGCGGCGTATACACAGATACGCAGTATTTT